The 8 T cell receptor beta chains reported below all come from one sample, sequenced in a study of T-cell reconstitution after alpha-beta-depleted transplantation in children (dated by TCRdb to between 2015 and 2016). Library construction relied on PCR. Sequenced on an Illumina HiSeq 2500. TCR libraries were prepared with molecular barcoding, using unique molecular identifiers to normalize TCRbeta repertoire quantification. TCRdb took the public reads, trimmed them with fastp at Q25, ran MiXCR for clone calling and kept in-frame beta chains. One record per CDR3 amino acid sequence lists the most common genes and DNA. The sample has approximately 520,000 distinct CDR3 sequences on record, 30% to 35% of them singletons. Jointly, the top ten make up less than 2.5% of the sample. The specimen comprised PBMCs from the stem cell graft donor, sampled from the stem cell graft. These TCRs come from a human donor who donated a stem cell graft to a child with aplastic anemia.

V gene TRBV7-9 combines with J gene TRBJ2-7; D gene unclear. Trimming removed 4 bases from V and 3 bases from J, with 10 bases in between. In germline, CDR1 is SEHNR, CDR2 FQNEAQ (reference sequence). This CDR3 contains 13 residues. The CDR3 region has the DNA TGTGCCAGCAGCTACGGTGACTTCTACGAGCAGTACTTC. Its translation is CASSYGDFYEQYF.

The chain recombines TRBV5-1 with TRBJ2-1, with TRBD2 identical over 7 bases. After removal of 0 bases from V and 8 bases from J, the junction contained 5 bases not matched to a gene. Per germline, CDR1 SGHRS and CDR2 YFSETQ. The CDR3 totals 14 residues. The CDR3 here is CASSLVAGVDEQFF. In DNA form, the CDR3 reads TGCGCCAGCAGCTTGGTGGCGGGAGTGGATGAGCAGTTCTTC.

This clonotype was seen a single time. The chain has TRBV7-6 and TRBJ2-6, with 9 nucleotides matching TRBD2. The V gene's germline CDR1 is SGHVS and CDR2 FNYEAQ. The CDR3 runs to 19 residues. V dropped 2 bases and J dropped 0; count of bases not matched to a gene: 8. The CDR3 here is CASSLPRTSDGSGANVLTF. CDR3 nucleotide sequence: TGTGCCAGCAGCTTACCAAGGACTAGCGACGGCTCTGGGGCCAACGTCCTGACTTTC.

The chain joins TRBV12-3 or TRBV12-4 to TRBJ2-5, with a weak D call TRBD2 (6 bases). The V gene lost 5 bases and the J gene lost 3 bases, with 16 bases spanning the gap. This CDR3 is 15 amino acids long. CDR3 residues: CASSRAGPLEETQYF. The CDR3 DNA reads as TGTGCCAGCAGTCGCGCGGGACCCTTGGAAGAGACCCAGTACTTC.

The rearrangement uses TRBV20-1 and TRBJ1-1; 7 positions agree with TRBD1. V lost 3 bases to trimming and J lost 1 base; unmatched junction nucleotides: 5. This CDR3 has 14 residues. The germline V gene has CDR1 DFQATT and CDR2 SNEGSKA (reference sequence). The CDR3 bases are TGCAGTGCTAGGCAACAGGGGAAGAACACTGAAGCTTTCTTT. Its translation is CSARQQGKNTEAFF.

V gene TRBV6-1 combines with J gene TRBJ1-5; 9 positions match TRBD1. This CDR3 is 14 amino acids long. Germline values: CDR1 MNHNS, CDR2 SASEGT. V shed 4 bases and J 3 bases; nucleotides not matched to a gene: 1. CDR3 amino acids: CASSGTGDNQPQHF. DNA of the CDR3: TGTGCCAGCAGTGGGACAGGGGACAATCAGCCCCAGCATTTT.

The chain is built from TRBV6-5 and TRBJ1-3, with unresolved D. This CDR3 contains 14 residues. Germline V gene lookup returns CDR1 MNHEY and CDR2 SVGAGI. Trimming left V 4 bases short and J 0 bases short, with 7 bases between. CDR3 bases: TGTGCCAGCAGTTCAGGTTACTCTGGAAACACCATATATTTT. This sequence encodes CASSSGYSGNTIYF.

This clonotype was recorded a few times. This chain links TRBV11-2 with TRBJ2-5; 7 bases are shared with TRBD2. Germline V gene lookup returns CDR1 SGHAT and CDR2 FQNNGV. The CDR3 is 19 amino acids. J lost 4 bases, V lost 2 bases, and 19 bases had no gene match. The CDR3, as DNA: TGTGCCAGCAGCTTATCCTTCTTGGCCGGGAGGATTGGCGGAGAGACCCAGTACTTC. Translation gives CASSLSFLAGRIGGETQYF.